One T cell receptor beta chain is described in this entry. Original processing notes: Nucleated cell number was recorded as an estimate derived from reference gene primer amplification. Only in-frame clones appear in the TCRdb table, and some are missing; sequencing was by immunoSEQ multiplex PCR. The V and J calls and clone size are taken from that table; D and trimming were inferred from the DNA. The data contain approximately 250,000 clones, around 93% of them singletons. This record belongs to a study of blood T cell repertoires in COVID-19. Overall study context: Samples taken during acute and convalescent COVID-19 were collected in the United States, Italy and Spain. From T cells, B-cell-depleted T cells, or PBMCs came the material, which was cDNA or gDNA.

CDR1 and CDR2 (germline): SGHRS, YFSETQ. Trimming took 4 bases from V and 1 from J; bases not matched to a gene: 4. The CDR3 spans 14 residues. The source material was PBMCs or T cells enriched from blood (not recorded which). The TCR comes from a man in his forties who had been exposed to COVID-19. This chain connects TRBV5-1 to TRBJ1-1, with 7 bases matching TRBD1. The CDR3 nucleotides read TGCGCCAGCAGCCCGGGGACAGAGAACACTGAAGCTTTCTTT. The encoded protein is CASSPGTENTEAFF.